This TCR beta chain was profiled in a study of T cells in Graves' hyperthyroidism and ophthalmopathy. In its sample, this clonotype was seen many times. CDR1 is MDHEN, CDR2 SYDVKM, per germline. The ends were cut back, 3 bases at V and 9 bases at J, with 15 bases in the middle. The CDR3 extends over 14 amino acids. What was amplified from RNA transcripts were TCR beta CDR3 regions. Researchers ran a first-round RT-PCR on the TCR CDR3 using the HTBI primer set. One entry per CDR3 protein results from TCRdb running MiXCR on the multiplex PCR reads. The data hold over 400,000 distinct CDR3 sequences, with about 22% observed a single time.

Sample: blood. The J gene is TRBJ2-1, the V gene TRBV28; no clear D. This TCR came from a woman in her seventies with Graves' ophthalmopathy. This CDR3 is CASSFSASSGEQFF. The CDR3 nucleotides read TGTGCCAGCAGTTTTTCGGCTAGTTCTGGTGAGCAGTTCTTC.